This T cell receptor (beta chain) originates from a study of vaccination and CD4 T cells after COVID-19. On the study more broadly: Cultures serving as controls received a peptide pool (CEFX or HIV-1 Nef) or no peptide.

About this clonotype itself: The antigen is not known.

Cultured CD4+ T cell DNA was sequenced using the Oncomine TCR Beta short-read assay. TCRdb reanalysed the PCR reads using MiXCR and keeps one entry per CDR3 protein. The data show 15,000 to 20,000 distinct CDR3 sequences, approximately 35% seen once. This CDR3 region has 17 residues. The germline V gene encodes CDR1 SGHRS and CDR2 YFSETQ. After removal of 1 base from V and 6 bases from J, the junction contained 15 bases not matched to a gene. Treatment indicated: roughly nine-day PBMC culture with coronavirus spike peptide pools or control peptides (ViraFEST assay). PBMCs, plated at about 2 million per well, were grown in the presence of approximately 9.5 IU/ml IL-2 and about 10 ug/ml peptide pools.

The sample consisted of CD4+ T cells from blood, cultured in vitro, taken before SARS-CoV-2 vaccination. This TCR was sampled from a human donor who received a COVID-19 vaccine. The chain uses TRBV5-1 and TRBJ2-7; 8 bases are shared with TRBD2. The CDR3 sequence is CASSLTGGTSWGREQYF. The CDR3 DNA sequence: TGCGCCAGCAGCTTGACGGGCGGGACTAGTTGGGGTCGCGAGCAGTACTTC.